This paragraph covers one T cell receptor beta chain sequence. The length of the CDR3 is 15 residues. With V trimmed by 5 bases and J by 2 bases, 6 bases remained unmatched. Germline V gene data show CDR1 as SGHRS and CDR2 as YFSETQ. The data derive from a study of cytomegalovirus exposure and HLA in healthy donors. Primers: 60 Vbeta forward and 13 Jbeta reverse. TCRdb's copy holds only in-frame clones and misses some; the assay was immunoSEQ multiplex PCR. Here the sample spans approximately 240,000 clones, 77% being singletons. The chain uses TRBV5-1 and TRBJ1-4, with 7 bases aligning to TRBD1. This clonotype originated in a woman aged 60-75 years in good health and CMV-seropositive. Sequencing was performed on PBMCs. The CDR3 here is CASRTTGETNEKLFF. CDR3 DNA sequence: TGCGCCAGCAGAACAACAGGGGAGACTAATGAAAAACTGTTTTTT.